Listed below are T cell receptor beta chains from one sample, sequenced in a study of blood T cell repertoires in COVID-19. The table came from immunoSEQ multiplex PCR; TCRdb's copy has only in-frame clones and leaves some out. The sample lists about 47,000 clones, roughly 90% occurring once. The sequenced sample consisted of peripheral blood. These receptors were obtained from a middle-aged man with active COVID-19. CDR3s leave out the opening cysteine and the closing phenylalanine or tryptophan. Not every row has a clone size; where given, it reads once, few, many or a size class.

>TRBV9|NA
ASSVGTGGWPNTEAF
>TRBV6-5|NA
ASSYLIGSGTEAF
>TRBV28|NA
ASSPGTGRLSGNQPQH
>TRBV30|NA
AWAFTTGELF
>TRBV6-2/TRBV6-3|once
ASSYADTSTGELF
>TRBV7-6|NA
ASSLLRGTEAF
>TRBV2|NA
ASSRSYNEQF
>TRBV5-1|NA
ASSWRQGGYGYT
>TRBV10-3|NA
AISSGRSEQY
>TRBV6-5|NA
ASSKIGRGSQPQH
>TRBV6-5|NA
ASRRDSADEQF
>TRBV7-9|NA
ASIQLDRGPDGVT
>TRBV9|NA
ASSATPVGHAGELF
>TRBV3-1/TRBV3-2|NA
ASSRGLATAYEQY
>TRBV7-6|NA
ASSLRAGGGSGELF
>TRBV12-3/TRBV12-4|NA
ASSPARNQPQH
>TRBV27|NA
ASSGTGHQPQH
>TRBV7-2|NA
ASSFRDKRWETQY
>TRBV2|once
ASSEAMRGALNSPLH
>TRBV5-1|NA
ASSFGAASNTGELF
>TRBV6-4|NA
ASSPDRTVNEQY
>TRBV9|NA
ASSVVGGQGATGEQF
>TRBV27|NA
ASSRTGHTDTQY
>TRBV7-9|NA
ASSLAGGEQF
>TRBV30|NA
AWSGLAGGELF
>TRBV19|NA
ASSIEMTGEAF
>TRBV7-6|NA
ASSFPPGGSDTQY
>TRBV6-1|NA
ASSEGQNQETQY
>TRBV7-9|once
ASRPTGGGTEAF
>TRBV7-2|NA
ASSLEDNGYGYT
>TRBV28|NA
ASSLSQGAAF
>TRBV14|NA
ASSSLPITSGLYNEQF
>TRBV9|NA
ASSHPSGDRGYYEQY
>TRBV27|NA
ASSLLDRVNTEAF
>TRBV6-2/TRBV6-3|NA
ASSGNTEAF
>TRBV5-1|few
ASRLRGNTGELF
>TRBV24-1|NA
ATSDGYGYT
>TRBV2|NA
ASSEIRGNSPLH
>TRBV5-1|NA
ASSQGLAGMVFTQY
>TRBV5-6|NA
ASSLGAPYNEQF
>TRBV28|NA
ASSSPNEKRNEQF
>TRBV18|NA
ASRPPGQTYEQY